This T cell receptor beta chain was captured in a study of breast tumors, draining lymph nodes, adjacent tissues. The table lists this clonotype with a few counts. One base away lies a much larger clone, so this may be a sequencing read error. TCRdb ran MiXCR on the multiplex PCR reads and lists one entry per CDR3 protein. The sample lists about 63,000 distinct CDR3 sequences; around 60% were seen once. Germline V lookup: CDR1 DFQATT, CDR2 SNEGSKA (reference sequence). After removal of 5 bases from V and 6 bases from J, the junction contained 10 bases not matched to a gene. CDR3 length: 15 residues. Sample: breast tumor tissue. This rearrangement joins TRBV20-1 to TRBJ2-1; 10 nucleotides match TRBD2. This clonotype was obtained from a female donor with breast cancer. Some clones in this sample may be carry-over from other donors' samples. CDR3: CSAGLAGEGTNEQFF. DNA of the CDR3: TGCAGTGCTGGGCTAGCGGGAGAAGGGACCAATGAGCAGTTCTTC.